The entry below gives a single TCR beta chain sequence along with its context. In the source study's methods: From reference gene primer amplification, estimates of nucleated cell counts were derived. Sequencing used immunoSEQ multiplex PCR; TCRdb keeps in-frame clones, though not all of them. V, J and clone size are those of that table, while D and trimming were read from the DNA. The data contain some 76,000 clones, over 80% of them singletons. The sample belongs to a study of blood T cell repertoires in COVID-19. Turning to the study itself: Samples taken during acute and convalescent COVID-19 were collected in the United States, Italy and Spain. T cells, B-cell-depleted T cells, or PBMCs provided the cDNA or gDNA that served as material.

While infection was still active, Seattle patients were enrolled and then followed longitudinally. This CDR3 spans 13 amino acids. The V and J ends lost 9 bases and 4 bases respectively, with 15 bases between them. The V gene's germline CDR1 is KGHDR and CDR2 SFDVKD. Material for sequencing was peripheral blood. The sequence was obtained from a man aged 50-59 years with COVID-19, enrolled during active disease. The chain uses TRBV24-1 and TRBJ2-7; D is unclear. CDR3 sequence: CATPVPYPYEQYF. CDR3 DNA sequence: TGTGCCACCCCGGTACCTTACCCGTACGAGCAGTACTTC.